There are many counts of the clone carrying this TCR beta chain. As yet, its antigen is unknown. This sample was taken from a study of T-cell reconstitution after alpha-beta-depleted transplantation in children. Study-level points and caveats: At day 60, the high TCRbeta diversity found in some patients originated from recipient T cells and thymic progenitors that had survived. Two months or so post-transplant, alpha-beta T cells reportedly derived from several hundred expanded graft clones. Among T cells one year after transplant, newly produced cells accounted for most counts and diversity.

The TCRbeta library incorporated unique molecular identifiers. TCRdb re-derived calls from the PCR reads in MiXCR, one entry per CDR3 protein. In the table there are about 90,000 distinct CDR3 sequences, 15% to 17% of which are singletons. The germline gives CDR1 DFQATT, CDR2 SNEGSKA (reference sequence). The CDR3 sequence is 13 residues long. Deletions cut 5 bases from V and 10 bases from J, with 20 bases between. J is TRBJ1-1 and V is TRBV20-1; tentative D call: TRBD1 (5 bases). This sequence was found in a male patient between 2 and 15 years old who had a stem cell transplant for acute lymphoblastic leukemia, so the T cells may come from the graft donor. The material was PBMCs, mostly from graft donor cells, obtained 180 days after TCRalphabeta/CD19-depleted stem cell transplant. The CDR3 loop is CSAETGLGTGAFF. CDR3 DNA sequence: TGCAGTGCTGAGACGGGACTGGGAACCGGAGCTTTCTTT.